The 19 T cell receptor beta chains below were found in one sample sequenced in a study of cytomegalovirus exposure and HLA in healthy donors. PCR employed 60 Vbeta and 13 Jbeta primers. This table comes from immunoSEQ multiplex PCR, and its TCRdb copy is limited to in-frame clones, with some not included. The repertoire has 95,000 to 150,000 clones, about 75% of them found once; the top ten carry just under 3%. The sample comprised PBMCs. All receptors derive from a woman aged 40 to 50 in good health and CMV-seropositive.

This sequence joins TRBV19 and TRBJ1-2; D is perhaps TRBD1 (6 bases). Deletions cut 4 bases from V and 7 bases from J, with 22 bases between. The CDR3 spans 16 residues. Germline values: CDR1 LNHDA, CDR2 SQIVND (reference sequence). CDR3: CASSTLSTGRVFGYTF. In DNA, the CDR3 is TGTGCCAGTAGTACCCTCTCGACAGGCCGAGTTTTTGGCTACACCTTC.

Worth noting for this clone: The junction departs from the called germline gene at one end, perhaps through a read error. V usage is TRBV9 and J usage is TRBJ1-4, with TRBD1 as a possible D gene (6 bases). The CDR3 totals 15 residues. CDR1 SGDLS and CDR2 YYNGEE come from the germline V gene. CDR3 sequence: CASSGDAGAGEKLLF. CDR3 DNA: TGTGCCAGCAGCGGGGACGCGGGGGCAGGTGAAAAACTGCTTTTT.

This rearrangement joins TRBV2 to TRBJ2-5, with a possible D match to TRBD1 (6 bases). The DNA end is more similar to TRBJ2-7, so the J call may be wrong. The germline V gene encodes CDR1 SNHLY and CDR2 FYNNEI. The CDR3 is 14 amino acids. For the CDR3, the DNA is TGTGCCAGCAGTGGATGGGGGCGTACCTACGAGCAGTACTTC. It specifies CASSGWGRTYEQYF.

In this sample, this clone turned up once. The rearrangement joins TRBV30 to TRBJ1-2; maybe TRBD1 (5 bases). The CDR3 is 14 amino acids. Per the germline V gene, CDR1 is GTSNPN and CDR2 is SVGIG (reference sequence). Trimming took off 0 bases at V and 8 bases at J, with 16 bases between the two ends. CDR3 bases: TGTGCCTGGAGTGTACGGCAGGCGGGGGGAGGCTACACCTTC. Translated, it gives CAWSVRQAGGGYTF.

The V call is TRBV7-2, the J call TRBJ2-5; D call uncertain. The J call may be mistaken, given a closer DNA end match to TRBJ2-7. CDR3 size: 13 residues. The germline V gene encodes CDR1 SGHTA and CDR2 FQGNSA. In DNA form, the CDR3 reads TGTGCCAGCAGCCTGTCCCTTCCCTACGAGCAGTACTTC. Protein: CASSLSLPYEQYF.

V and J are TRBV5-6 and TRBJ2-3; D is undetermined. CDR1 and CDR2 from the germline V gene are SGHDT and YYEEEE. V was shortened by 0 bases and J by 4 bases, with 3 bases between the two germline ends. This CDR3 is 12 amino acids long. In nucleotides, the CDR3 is TGTGCCAGCAGCTTGGCTTCAGATACGCAGTATTTT. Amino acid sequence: CASSLASDTQYF.

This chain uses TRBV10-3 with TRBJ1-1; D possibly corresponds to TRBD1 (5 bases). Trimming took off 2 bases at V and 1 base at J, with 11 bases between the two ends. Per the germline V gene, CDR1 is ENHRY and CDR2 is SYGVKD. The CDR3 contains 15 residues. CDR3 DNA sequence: TGTGCCATCAGTGAGACATCTAGGGGGAACACTGAAGCTTTCTTT. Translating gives CAISETSRGNTEAFF.

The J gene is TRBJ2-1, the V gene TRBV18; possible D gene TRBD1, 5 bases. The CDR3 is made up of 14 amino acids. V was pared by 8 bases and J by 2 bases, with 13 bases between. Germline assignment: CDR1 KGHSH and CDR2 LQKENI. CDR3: CASAPGSAYNEQFF. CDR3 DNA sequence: TGTGCCAGCGCCCCAGGGTCGGCCTACAATGAGCAGTTCTTC.

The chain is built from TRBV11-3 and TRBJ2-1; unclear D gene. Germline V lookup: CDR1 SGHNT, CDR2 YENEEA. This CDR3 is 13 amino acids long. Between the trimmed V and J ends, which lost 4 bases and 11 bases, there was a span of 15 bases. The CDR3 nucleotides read TGTGCCAGCAGCTCCCAAACGCCACACCAGCAGTTCTTC. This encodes CASSSQTPHQQFF.

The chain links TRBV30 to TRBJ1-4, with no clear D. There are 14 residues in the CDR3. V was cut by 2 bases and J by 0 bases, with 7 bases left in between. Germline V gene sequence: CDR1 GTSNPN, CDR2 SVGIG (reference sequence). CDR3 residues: CAWSYSATNEKLFF. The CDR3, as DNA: TGTGCCTGGAGTTACTCCGCAACTAATGAAAAACTGTTTTTT.

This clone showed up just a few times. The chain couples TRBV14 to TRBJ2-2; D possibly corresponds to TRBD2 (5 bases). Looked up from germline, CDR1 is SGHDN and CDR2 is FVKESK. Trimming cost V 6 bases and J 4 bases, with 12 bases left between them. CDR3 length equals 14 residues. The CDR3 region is CASSGLSGTGELFF. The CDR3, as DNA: TGTGCCAGCAGTGGACTTTCGGGCACCGGGGAGCTGTTTTTT.

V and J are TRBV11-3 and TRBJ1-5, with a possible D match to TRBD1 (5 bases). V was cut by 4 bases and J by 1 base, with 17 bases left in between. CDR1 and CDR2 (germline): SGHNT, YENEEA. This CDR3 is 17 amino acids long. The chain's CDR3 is CASSSSFRRGSNQPQHF. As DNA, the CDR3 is TGTGCCAGCAGCTCCTCCTTTCGGCGGGGGAGCAATCAGCCCCAGCATTTT.

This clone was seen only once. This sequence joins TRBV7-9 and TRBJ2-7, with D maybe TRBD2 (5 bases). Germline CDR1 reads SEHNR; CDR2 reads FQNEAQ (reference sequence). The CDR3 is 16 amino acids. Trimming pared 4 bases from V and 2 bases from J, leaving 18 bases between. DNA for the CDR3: TGTGCCAGCAGCTACCCTGAACGGTTAGCGACCTACGAGCAGTACTTC. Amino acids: CASSYPERLATYEQYF.

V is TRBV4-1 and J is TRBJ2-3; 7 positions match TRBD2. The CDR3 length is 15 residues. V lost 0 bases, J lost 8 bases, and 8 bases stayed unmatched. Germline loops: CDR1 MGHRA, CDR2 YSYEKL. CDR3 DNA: TGCGCCAGCAGCCAAGATCAAGGCGGGGGACGTACGCAGTATTTT. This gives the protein CASSQDQGGGRTQYF.

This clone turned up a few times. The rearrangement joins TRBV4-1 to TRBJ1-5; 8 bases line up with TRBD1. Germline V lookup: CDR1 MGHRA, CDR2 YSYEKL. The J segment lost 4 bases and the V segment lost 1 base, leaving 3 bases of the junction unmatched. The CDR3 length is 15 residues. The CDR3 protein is CASSQVQGANQPQHF. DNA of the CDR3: TGCGCCAGCAGCCAAGTGCAGGGGGCTAATCAGCCCCAGCATTTT.

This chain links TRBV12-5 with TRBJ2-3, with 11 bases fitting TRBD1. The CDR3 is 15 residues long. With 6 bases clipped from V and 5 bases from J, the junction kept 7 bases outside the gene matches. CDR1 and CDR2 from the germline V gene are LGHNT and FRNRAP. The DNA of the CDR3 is TGTGCTAGTGGCGATGGGACAGGGGGTGGAGATACGCAGTATTTT. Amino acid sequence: CASGDGTGGGDTQYF.

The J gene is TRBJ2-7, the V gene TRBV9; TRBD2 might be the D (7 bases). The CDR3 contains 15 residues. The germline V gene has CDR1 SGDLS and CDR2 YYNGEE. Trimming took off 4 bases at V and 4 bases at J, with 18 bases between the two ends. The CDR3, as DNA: TGTGCCAGCAGCCCAAGAGGGGGGGCCGCTTACGAGCAGTACTTC. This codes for CASSPRGGAAYEQYF.

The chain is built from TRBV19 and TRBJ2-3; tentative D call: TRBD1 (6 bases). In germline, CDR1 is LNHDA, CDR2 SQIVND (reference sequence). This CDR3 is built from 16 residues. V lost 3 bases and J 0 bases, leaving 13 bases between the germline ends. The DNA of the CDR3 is TGTGCCAGTAGTATGTCACAGGGTACTAGCACAGATACGCAGTATTTT. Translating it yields CASSMSQGTSTDTQYF.

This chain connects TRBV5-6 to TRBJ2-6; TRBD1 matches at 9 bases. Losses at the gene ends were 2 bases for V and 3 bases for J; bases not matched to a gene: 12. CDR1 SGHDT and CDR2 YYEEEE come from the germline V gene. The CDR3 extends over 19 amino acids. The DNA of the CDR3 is TGTGCCAGCAGCTTAGGGGGACAGGGTAATTTTTTTGGGGCCAACGTCCTGACTTTC. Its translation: CASSLGGQGNFFGANVLTF.